The 26 T cell receptor beta chains below all came from one sample that was sequenced in a study of T cell changes during pregnancy in multiple sclerosis. Produced via immunoSEQ multiplex PCR; TCRdb's table is partial and in-frame only. The data hold 50,000 to 65,000 clones, with approximately 90% observed a single time. The sample consisted of CD4+ T cells from peripheral blood mononuclear cells, taken in the first trimester of pregnancy. These receptors all stem from a female donor with multiple sclerosis, enrolled in a pregnancy study.

This chain's CDR3 is CASSIETGTEAFF. In DNA form, the CDR3 reads TGTGCCAGTAGTATAGAGACAGGGACTGAAGCTTTCTTT. This rearrangement joins TRBV19 to TRBJ1-1, with 7 bases aligning to TRBD1. Germline assignment: CDR1 LNHDA and CDR2 SQIVND (reference sequence). CDR3 length: 13 residues. V was clipped by 0 bases and J by 5 bases; unmatched bases: 0. The full variable domain, with the rest looked up from reference TRBV19 and TRBJ1-1, is DGGITQSPKYLFRKEGQNVTLSCEQNLNHDAMYWYRQDPGQGLRLIYYSQIVNDFQKGDIAEGYSVSREKKESFPLTVTSAQKNPTAFYLCASSIETGTEAFFGQGTRLTVV.

The rearrangement uses TRBV7-3 and TRBJ1-6, with unresolved D. This CDR3 comprises 13 residues. The ends were cut back, 1 base at V and 7 bases at J, with 5 bases in the middle. Germline values: CDR1 SGHTA, CDR2 FQGTGA. The CDR3 DNA is TGTGCCAGCAGCTTAATGCAGAATTCACCCCTCCACTTT. This translates into CASSLMQNSPLHF. The entire variable domain, with the rest obtained from reference TRBV7-3 and TRBJ1-6, is as follows: GAGVSQTPSNKVTEKGKYVELRCDPISGHTALYWYRQSLGQGPEFLIYFQGTGAADDSGLPNDRFFAVRPEGSVSTLKIQRTERGDSAVYLCASSLMQNSPLHFGNGTRLTVT.

The V and J genes are TRBV7-6 and TRBJ2-5; D is unresolved. V was pared by 5 bases and J by 4 bases, with 8 bases between. Germline values: CDR1 SGHVS, CDR2 FNYEAQ. The CDR3 spans 12 residues. For the CDR3, the DNA is TGTGCCAGCAGCCTGACTGTAGAGACCCAGTACTTC. Protein product: CASSLTVETQYF. Full variable domain (missing parts from reference TRBV7-6 and TRBJ2-5): GAGVSQSPRYKVTKRGQDVALRCDPISGHVSLYWYRQALGQGPEFLTYFNYEAQQDKSGLPNDRFSAERPEGSISTLTIQRTEQRDSAMYRCASSLTVETQYFGPGTRLLVL.

The CDR3 spells CASSYVISGTQYF. For the CDR3, the DNA is TGTGCCAGCAGTTACGTCATCAGCGGGACCCAGTACTTC. The chain combines TRBV6-5 with TRBJ2-5; perhaps TRBD2 as D (5 bases). There are 13 residues in the CDR3. Per the germline V gene, CDR1 is MNHEY and CDR2 is SVGAGI. The ends were cut back, 2 bases at V and 7 bases at J, with 11 bases in the middle.

J is TRBJ2-6 and V is TRBV19; 9 bases line up with TRBD1. The germline CDR1 and CDR2 sequences are LNHDA and SQIVND (reference sequence). V lost 1 base, J lost 0 bases, and 1 base stayed unmatched. The length of the CDR3 is 17 residues. CDR3 protein: CASSIATGGSGANVLTF. The CDR3 DNA sequence: TGTGCCAGTAGTATAGCGACAGGGGGCTCTGGGGCCAACGTCCTGACTTTC.

The J gene is TRBJ1-2, the V gene TRBV6-5, with D hard to call. V shed 2 bases and J shed 7 bases, with 11 bases lying between them. CDR1 MNHEY and CDR2 SVGAGI come from the germline V gene. The CDR3 length is 13 residues. CDR3 amino acids: CASSYGNQRGYTF. The CDR3, as DNA: TGTGCCAGCAGTTACGGCAACCAACGTGGCTACACCTTC.

This CDR3 reads CASSPPVRYGDTQYF. CDR3 bases: TGTGCCAGCAGCCCACCGGTCCGGTATGGAGATACGCAGTATTTT. This chain links TRBV7-9 with TRBJ2-3; D gene unclear. The CDR3 runs to 15 residues. Trimming removed 5 bases from V and 5 bases from J, with 17 bases in between. CDR1 is SEHNR, CDR2 FQNEAQ, per germline (reference sequence).

V and J are TRBV4-3 and TRBJ2-5; D gene ambiguous. V lost 4 bases and J lost 2, with 14 bases in between. This CDR3 is 15 amino acids long. Germline loops: CDR1 LGHNA, CDR2 YSLEER. The CDR3: CASSPQDDLQETQYF. As DNA, the CDR3 is TGCGCCAGCAGCCCTCAGGATGACCTACAAGAGACCCAGTACTTC.

The chain couples TRBV19 to TRBJ1-2; no definite D call. Germline loops: CDR1 LNHDA, CDR2 SQIVND (reference sequence). This CDR3 spans 11 amino acids. V lost 5 bases, J lost 4 bases, and 5 bases lay in between. The DNA of the CDR3 is TGTGCCAGTAGTGGGAGCTATGGCTACACCTTC. Protein: CASSGSYGYTF.

The V call is TRBV6-5, the J call TRBJ2-1, with 11 nucleotides matching TRBD2. The CDR3 runs 14 residues. With 4 bases clipped from V and 6 bases from J, the junction kept 2 bases outside the gene matches. The germline CDR1 and CDR2 sequences are MNHEY and SVGAGI. CDR3 sequence (DNA): TGTGCCAGCAGTTTTAGCGGGGGGGCCAATGAGCAGTTCTTC. Protein product: CASSFSGGANEQFF.

This clone was observed once. This chain connects TRBV7-3 to TRBJ2-3; D gene unclear. Germline CDR1 SGHTA, CDR2 FQGTGA. V was trimmed by 5 bases and J by 1 base, leaving 16 bases between them. This CDR3 has 16 residues. The CDR3 bases are TGTGCCAGCAGCCCATCGGGTGGAATGGGCACAGATACGCAGTATTTT. Protein sequence: CASSPSGGMGTDTQYF. Drawing the rest from reference TRBV7-3 and TRBJ2-3, the complete variable domain is GAGVSQTPSNKVTEKGKYVELRCDPISGHTALYWYRQSLGQGPEFLIYFQGTGAADDSGLPNDRFFAVRPEGSVSTLKIQRTERGDSAVYLCASSPSGGMGTDTQYFGPGTRLTVL.

The chain links TRBV5-5 to TRBJ1-2, with 7 nucleotides matching TRBD1. The CDR3 is 17 residues long. CDR1 is SGHKS, CDR2 YYEKEE, per germline (reference sequence). Trimming took 8 bases from V and 2 from J; bases not matched to a gene: 18. This chain's CDR3 is CASSDYRDRSWNYGYTF. CDR3 nucleotides: TGTGCCAGTTCCGATTATCGGGACAGATCTTGGAACTATGGCTACACCTTC.

This chain uses TRBV19 with TRBJ1-2; D is unresolved. The CDR3 has 12 residues. Germline V gene sequence: CDR1 LNHDA, CDR2 SQIVND (reference sequence). The ends were cut back, 1 base at V and 8 bases at J, with 8 bases in the middle. DNA for the CDR3: TGTGCCAGTAGTATAGCCGAGGGAGGCTACACCTTC. It is translated as CASSIAEGGYTF.

The chain has TRBV10-3 and TRBJ2-7, with D tentatively TRBD1 (7 bases). The CDR3 totals 12 residues. Trimming shortened V by 6 bases and J by 7 bases, and 13 bases separated the two germline ends. The V gene's germline CDR1 is ENHRY and CDR2 SYGVKD. The CDR3 loop is CAIREGAGEQYF. The CDR3 DNA sequence: TGTGCCATCAGGGAGGGGGCGGGGGAGCAGTACTTC.

The rearrangement links TRBV14 to TRBJ1-1; 8 bases are shared with TRBD1. Germline CDR1 is SGHDN and CDR2 is FVKESK. Trimming at V came to 0 bases and at J to 4 bases, leaving 10 bases not matched to a gene. The CDR3 sequence is 17 residues long. The CDR3 sequence: CASSQDMTGARSTEAFF. CDR3 DNA: TGTGCCAGCAGCCAAGACATGACAGGGGCGAGGAGCACTGAAGCTTTCTTT.

This clone was seen only a few times. J is TRBJ2-2 and V is TRBV29-1, with 9 bases aligning to TRBD2. Germline values: CDR1 SQVTM, CDR2 ANQGSEA. The CDR3 spans 16 residues. With 3 bases clipped from V and 5 bases from J, the junction kept 10 bases outside the gene matches. CDR3 in amino acids: CSVDLVAGGRTGELFF. Written as DNA, the CDR3 is TGCAGCGTTGACCTGGTTGCGGGGGGGAGAACCGGGGAGCTGTTTTTT.

The chain uses TRBV5-1 and TRBJ1-1; D possibly corresponds to TRBD1 (6 bases). The V gene lost 1 base and the J gene lost 6 bases, with 13 bases spanning the gap. This CDR3 has 14 residues. CDR1 and CDR2 (germline): SGHRS, YFSETQ. The CDR3 DNA reads TGCGCCAGCAGCTTGCCAGGGGCTTTGCCTGAAGCTTTCTTT. It yields the protein CASSLPGALPEAFF.

V gene TRBV10-3 combines with J gene TRBJ1-1; a weak D match, TRBD1 (5 bases). V was trimmed by 5 bases and J by 0 bases, leaving 13 bases between them. Per germline, CDR1 ENHRY and CDR2 SYGVKD. There are 15 residues in the CDR3. The CDR3 loop reads CAISMTENMNTEAFF. Written as DNA, the CDR3 is TGTGCCATCAGTATGACAGAGAACATGAACACTGAAGCTTTCTTT.

The chain has TRBV6-1 and TRBJ1-2; 7 bases line up with TRBD1. V dropped 7 bases and J dropped 5; count of bases not matched to a gene: 7. This CDR3 has 13 amino acids. Germline V gives CDR1 MNHNS, CDR2 SASEGT. The CDR3, as DNA: TGTGCCAGCAAAGCGACAGGGCTATATGGCTACACCTTC. Translating it yields CASKATGLYGYTF.

The V and J genes are TRBV21-1 and TRBJ1-5; the table's D call TRBD1 went unverified against the DNA. TRBV21-1 is a recognized pseudogene. The CDR3 totals 11 residues. The CDR3 DNA is TGTGCCAGCAGCACCCAGTGGCCCCAGCATTTT. Translated, it gives CASSTQWPQHF.

The chain links TRBV30 to TRBJ2-5, with TRBD1 as a possible D gene (6 bases). V was clipped by 1 base and J by 5 bases, with 14 bases between them. This CDR3 region has 14 residues. CDR1 is GTSNPN, CDR2 SVGIG, per germline (reference sequence). The CDR3 coding sequence is TGTGCCTGGAGTGCCCCCGGGACACTCGAGACCCAGTACTTC. Translating it yields CAWSAPGTLETQYF.

The chain links TRBV10-3 to TRBJ1-1, with D unresolved. Per the germline V gene, CDR1 is ENHRY and CDR2 is SYGVKD. CDR3 size: 15 residues. Trimming cost V 3 bases and J 5 bases, with 16 bases left between them. DNA for the CDR3: TGTGCCATCAGTGATACCTATCAGCGGCGAACTGAAGCTTTCTTT. It yields the protein CAISDTYQRRTEAFF.

The chain recombines TRBV6-1 with TRBJ2-7, with a weak D call TRBD2 (6 bases). Trimming left V 8 bases short and J 3 bases short, with 20 bases between. The CDR3 runs to 15 residues. The germline gives CDR1 MNHNS, CDR2 SASEGT. The CDR3 region has the DNA TGTGCCAGCGTTAACCCCGCCCTAGCGATCTACGAGCAGTACTTC. Translated, it gives CASVNPALAIYEQYF.

The chain uses TRBV29-1 and TRBJ2-4; D gene unclear. The V and J ends lost 7 bases and 0 bases respectively, with 13 bases between them. Germline CDR1 is SQVTM and CDR2 is ANQGSEA. CDR3 length: 14 amino acids. The CDR3 DNA follows: TGCAGCGCCCGCACAAAATTAGCCAAAAACATTCAGTACTTC. It specifies CSARTKLAKNIQYF.

Worth noting for this clone: This sample includes further DNA sequences coding for the same CDR3. Here the CDR3 DNA reads TGTGCCAGCAGTGAGGCACTGAGGGGGTACTCTGGAAACACCATATATTTT. The encoded protein is CASSEALRGYSGNTIYF. This rearrangement joins TRBV6-1 to TRBJ1-3, with D possibly being TRBD1 (6 bases). V was shortened by 3 bases and J by 0 bases, with 15 bases between the two germline ends. Germline CDR1 and CDR2: MNHNS and SASEGT. This CDR3 has 17 residues.

This clone was counted a single time. The CDR3 nucleotides are TGTGCCAGCAGTTTGCCAGGGATGGATGGCTACACCTTC. Translating gives CASSLPGMDGYTF. The chain couples TRBV6-6 to TRBJ1-2; weak D call: TRBD1 (5 bases). CDR3 length equals 13 residues. CDR1 and CDR2 from the germline V gene are MNHNY and SVGAGI (reference sequence). The germline V and J ends were trimmed by 4 bases and 6 bases, with 12 bases remaining between them.